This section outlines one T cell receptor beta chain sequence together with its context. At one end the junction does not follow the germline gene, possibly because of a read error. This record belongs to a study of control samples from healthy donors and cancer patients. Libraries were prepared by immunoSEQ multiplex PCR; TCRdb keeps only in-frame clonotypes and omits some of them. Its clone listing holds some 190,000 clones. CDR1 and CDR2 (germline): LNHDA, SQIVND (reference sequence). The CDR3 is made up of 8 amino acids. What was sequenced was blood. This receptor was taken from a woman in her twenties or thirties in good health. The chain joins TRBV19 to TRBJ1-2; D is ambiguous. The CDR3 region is CPSGGYTF. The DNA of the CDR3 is TGTCCCAGTGGAGGCTACACCTTC.